This T cell receptor beta chain is from a study of graft-versus-host responses after intestinal transplantation. Background on the study: Among the recipients, all got anti-thymocyte globulin induction and then tacrolimus and steroids for approximately 3 years.

The CDR3 is made up of 18 amino acids. Trimming took 1 base from V and 2 from J; bases not matched to a gene: 13. Regarding this clone: What it binds is unknown.

Study-level findings and limits: Circulating GvH clones peaking coincided with falling HvG clones soon after transplant. Allograft clonal ratios (graft-versus-host to host-versus-graft) were high in patients who had graft-donor T cell macrochimerism.

TCRdb's table, derived via immunoSEQ multiplex PCR, lists solely in-frame clones and lacks some. The sample lists 95,000 to 110,000 clones, about 88% occurring once. This sequence joins TRBV5-3 and TRBJ2-3, with TRBD2 matching over 7 bases. TRBV5-3 is noted as an ORF with a role that remains uncertain. The sequence came from a human donor who received an intestinal transplant. This specimen was unstimulated CD4+ T cells sorted from spleen or lymph node cells, taken before intestinal transplant. The CDR3 loop reads CARSLRRISTSATDTQYF. The CDR3 DNA reads as TGTGCCAGAAGCTTGAGGAGGATTTCAACTAGCGCCACAGATACGCAGTATTTT.